These 11 T cell receptor beta chains share one sample of origin, sequenced in a study of radiotherapy plus CTLA-4 blockade in lung cancer. Sequencing was performed with immunoSEQ multiplex PCR; in TCRdb, only in-frame clones are kept and a portion is missing. The sample consists of 65,000 to 95,000 clones, roughly 91% of them appearing once. Sequenced material: peripheral blood, taken from a patient treated with radiotherapy plus ipilimumab. These receptor sequences come from a human donor with non-small cell lung cancer that progressed on radiotherapy plus ipilimumab.

V gene TRBV15 combines with J gene TRBJ2-1; D might be TRBD1 or TRBD2, each matching 6 bases. V lost 0 bases and J 4 bases, leaving 13 bases between the germline ends. This CDR3 region has 16 residues. CDR1 and CDR2 from the germline V gene are LNHNV and YYDKDF (reference sequence). CDR3 sequence reads: CATSRDSPGAYNEQFF. DNA of the CDR3: TGTGCCACCAGCAGAGATTCCCCGGGGGCTTACAATGAGCAGTTCTTC.

The chain has TRBV27 and TRBJ2-1, with D uncertain. CDR3 length equals 12 residues. V lost 3 bases and J 4 bases, leaving 4 bases between the germline ends. Germline V gene data show CDR1 as MNHEY and CDR2 as SMNVEV (reference sequence). CDR3 bases: TGTGCCAGCAGTTTGGAGTACAATGAGCAGTTCTTC. This translates into CASSLEYNEQFF.

The J gene is TRBJ2-5, the V gene TRBV10-3; 9 positions match TRBD1. V lost 10 bases, J lost 2 bases, and 8 bases stayed unmatched. This CDR3 region has 14 residues. The germline V gene encodes CDR1 ENHRY and CDR2 SYGVKD. CDR3 in amino acids: CATLGGTGQETQYF. The CDR3 DNA sequence: TGTGCCACCCTAGGGGGGACAGGGCAAGAGACCCAGTACTTC.

The chain combines TRBV7-9 with TRBJ2-2, with D perhaps TRBD1 (6 bases). Germline V gene data show CDR1 as SEHNR and CDR2 as FQNEAQ (reference sequence). V lost 5 bases to trimming and J lost 4 bases, with 14 bases between them. The CDR3 loop spans 15 amino acids. CDR3 DNA: TGTGCCAGCAGCCGCATTACAGGGTCCACCGGGGAGCTGTTTTTT. It yields the protein CASSRITGSTGELFF.

The chain carries TRBV5-6 and TRBJ1-1, with D unclear. In germline, CDR1 is SGHDT, CDR2 YYEEEE. Between the trimmed V and J ends, which lost 1 base and 6 bases, there was a span of 19 bases. The CDR3 runs 16 residues. Written as DNA, the CDR3 is TGTGCCAGCAGCTTGATGAAGGGTCTTTTGCACGCTGAAGCTTTCTTT. Encoded protein: CASSLMKGLLHAEAFF.

V is TRBV28 and J is TRBJ1-2; 10 nucleotides match TRBD1. CDR1 is MDHEN and CDR2 is SYDVKM in the germline V gene. CDR3 length: 15 amino acids. Trimming cost V 4 bases and J 8 bases; bases outside gene matches: 10. For the CDR3, the DNA is TGTGCCAGCAGTTCCCCGGGACAGGGGAGACGGGGCTACACCTTC. This gives the protein CASSSPGQGRRGYTF.

This chain uses TRBV6-5 with TRBJ1-4; tentatively, D is TRBD1 (6 bases). Between the trimmed V and J ends, which lost 6 bases and 5 bases, there was a span of 13 bases. Germline V lookup: CDR1 MNHEY, CDR2 SVGAGI. The CDR3 is 14 residues long. The CDR3 loop is CASSNRDTNEKLFF. The DNA of the CDR3 is TGTGCCAGCAGCAACCGGGACACAAATGAAAAACTGTTTTTT.

The chain has TRBV18 and TRBJ1-5, with no clear D. Germline V gives CDR1 KGHSH, CDR2 LQKENI. This CDR3 spans 13 amino acids. V was shortened by 2 bases and J by 11 bases, with 13 bases between the two germline ends. The chain's CDR3 is CASSPGIATAQHF. The CDR3, as DNA: TGTGCCAGCTCACCAGGGATCGCCACGGCCCAGCATTTT.

The chain carries TRBV28 and TRBJ1-1; D is unresolved. CDR3 size: 14 residues. Germline CDR1 reads MDHEN; CDR2 reads SYDVKM. V was pared by 4 bases and J by 1 base, with 10 bases between. Written as DNA, the CDR3 is TGTGCCAGCAGTTCCCCGGCTGGGAACACTGAAGCTTTCTTT. Amino acid sequence: CASSSPAGNTEAFF.

This clone was detected only once. This chain connects TRBV28 to TRBJ1-2; D is uncertain. Trimming pared 1 base from V and 0 bases from J, leaving 9 bases between. This CDR3 contains 15 residues. Germline V gene lookup returns CDR1 MDHEN and CDR2 SYDVKM. DNA for the CDR3: TGTGCCAGCAGTTTATTCGGGCGATCTAACTATGGCTACACCTTC. Protein product: CASSLFGRSNYGYTF.

CDR3 sequence: CASSLTGYNQPQHF. CDR3 DNA sequence: TGTGCCAGTAGTTTAACAGGTTACAATCAGCCCCAGCATTTT. The V and J genes are TRBV19 and TRBJ1-5, with a possible D match to TRBD1 (5 bases). Germline V CDR1 and CDR2: LNHDA, SQIVND (reference sequence). The length of the CDR3 is 14 residues. V was trimmed by 5 bases and J by 3 bases, leaving 11 bases between them.